Presented here are 19 T cell receptor beta chains from one specimen sequenced in a study of cytomegalovirus exposure and HLA in healthy donors. Primers included in the PCR were 60 Vbeta and 13 Jbeta primers. Libraries were prepared by immunoSEQ multiplex PCR; TCRdb keeps only in-frame clonotypes and omits some of them. Altogether 150,000 to 250,000 clones are present, approximately 80% being singletons, with the ten largest covering about 0.1%. What was sequenced was PBMCs. The receptors derive from a boy under 10 years old in good health and CMV-seronegative.

The rearrangement links TRBV6-5 to TRBJ2-1; a possible D gene is TRBD2 (5 bases). Germline V CDR1 and CDR2: MNHEY, SVGAGI. V was clipped by 1 base and J by 6 bases, with 13 bases between them. The CDR3 extends over 15 amino acids. The CDR3 reads CASSYLPGVINEQFF. CDR3 nucleotides: TGTGCCAGCAGTTACTTACCCGGGGTTATCAATGAGCAGTTCTTC.

The rearrangement uses TRBV2 and TRBJ1-5; D is undetermined. V shed 2 bases and J shed 3 bases, with 8 bases lying between them. The CDR3 has 14 amino acids. Per germline, CDR1 SNHLY and CDR2 FYNNEI. The CDR3 coding sequence is TGTGCCAGCAGTGAACCGGGTCTCAATCAGCCCCAGCATTTT. This translates into CASSEPGLNQPQHF.

This chain joins TRBV11-2 and TRBJ1-1, with 9 bases that match TRBD1. Germline CDR1 and CDR2: SGHAT and FQNNGV. J lost 4 bases, V lost 4 bases, and 10 bases had no gene match. The length of the CDR3 is 16 residues. The CDR3 coding sequence is TGTGCCAGCAGCTCTTTGAGGACAGGGGCCGGCACTGAAGCTTTCTTT. Translation gives CASSSLRTGAGTEAFF.

This clone was found a few times. The V call is TRBV10-3, the J call TRBJ1-6, with D possibly being TRBD1 (5 bases). The ends were cut back, 10 bases at V and 10 bases at J, with 20 bases in the middle. This CDR3 region has 14 residues. CDR1 and CDR2 (germline): ENHRY, SYGVKD. CDR3 region: CATAGGYEESPLHF. CDR3 coding DNA: TGTGCCACCGCCGGGGGGTATGAGGAATCACCCCTCCACTTT.

The chain couples TRBV19 to TRBJ2-7, with 9 bases lining up with TRBD1. The V and J ends lost 6 bases and 1 base, in that order; junction bases with no gene match: 7. The CDR3 sequence is 15 residues long. The V gene's germline CDR1 is LNHDA and CDR2 SQIVND (reference sequence). CDR3 coding DNA: TGTGCCAGTAGCCCTCTCGACAGGGGGTCCTACGAGCAGTACTTC. Protein sequence: CASSPLDRGSYEQYF.

The DNA of the CDR3 is TGCGCCAGCCGACTCCTCGGCGGGGGCACAGATACGCAGTATTTT. Amino acids: CASRLLGGGTDTQYF. The chain links TRBV4-1 to TRBJ2-3, with D possibly being TRBD2 (6 bases). Germline V gene lookup returns CDR1 MGHRA and CDR2 YSYEKL. Trimming pared 8 bases from V and 1 base from J, leaving 16 bases between. CDR3 length equals 15 residues.

V gene TRBV7-9 combines with J gene TRBJ1-2, with D perhaps matching TRBD1 (5 bases). V was trimmed by 0 bases and J by 8 bases, leaving 13 bases between them. In germline, CDR1 is SEHNR, CDR2 FQNEAQ (reference sequence). The CDR3 spans 14 residues. CDR3 sequence (DNA): TGTGCCAGCAGCTTAGCGGGGCCGAATGTGGGCTACACCTTC. Amino acid sequence: CASSLAGPNVGYTF.

This rearrangement joins TRBV4-2 to TRBJ2-1, with TRBD2 identical over 7 bases. Germline CDR1 reads LGHNA; CDR2 reads YNFKEQ. With 0 bases clipped from V and 4 bases from J, the junction kept 3 bases outside the gene matches. This CDR3 has 15 amino acids. The CDR3 DNA sequence: TGTGCCAGCAGCCAAGATACTAGCGTTTACAATGAGCAGTTCTTC. Its protein product is CASSQDTSVYNEQFF.

This chain joins TRBV6-5 and TRBJ2-5, with D perhaps TRBD1 (6 bases). V lost 6 bases and J 3 bases, leaving 14 bases between the germline ends. The CDR3 sequence is 14 residues long. Germline CDR1 MNHEY, CDR2 SVGAGI. This CDR3 is CASSLQGFEETQYF. Here the CDR3 DNA reads TGTGCCAGCAGCTTACAGGGTTTCGAAGAGACCCAGTACTTC.

This clone showed up just once. The J gene is TRBJ2-7, the V gene TRBV7-8, with 7 bases identical to TRBD2. J was trimmed by 1 base and V by 7 bases; bases with no gene match: 7. This CDR3 spans 14 amino acids. Germline CDR1 SGHVS, CDR2 FQNEAQ. CDR3 loop: CASTGGTVSYEQYF. For the CDR3, the DNA is TGTGCCAGCACCGGGGGGACGGTGTCCTACGAGCAGTACTTC.

The chain recombines TRBV19 with TRBJ1-2; 10 bases agree with TRBD1. Trimming at V came to 6 bases and at J to 2 bases, leaving 3 bases not matched to a gene. The CDR3 has 14 amino acids. The germline V gene encodes CDR1 LNHDA and CDR2 SQIVND (reference sequence). CDR3 bases: TGTGCCAGTAGGGGACAGGGGCGGAACTATGGCTACACCTTC. Protein sequence: CASRGQGRNYGYTF.

The CDR3 region is CASSFGQGYGYTF. The CDR3 DNA is TGTGCCAGCAGCTTTGGGCAGGGGTATGGCTACACCTTC. The chain is built from TRBV7-9 and TRBJ1-2, with D possibly matching TRBD1 (6 bases). The V end lost 3 bases, the J end lost 5 bases, and 10 bases lay between the germline ends. In germline, CDR1 is SEHNR, CDR2 FQNEAQ (reference sequence). There are 13 residues in the CDR3.

This chain connects TRBV18 to TRBJ2-3; 9 bases line up with TRBD2. V lost 1 base and J lost 10; bases outside the gene matches: 12. The CDR3 spans 16 residues. The V gene's germline CDR1 is KGHSH and CDR2 LQKENI. CDR3 DNA sequence: TGTGCCAGCTCACCACAACCTAGCGGGGCGGTCCCCGCGCAGTATTTT. Amino acids: CASSPQPSGAVPAQYF.

The rearrangement uses TRBV6-1 and TRBJ1-2; 7 nucleotides match TRBD1. Germline loops: CDR1 MNHNS, CDR2 SASEGT. The CDR3 runs 13 residues. The V gene end was trimmed by 5 bases and the J gene end by 6 bases; junction bases not matched to a gene: 6. CDR3 DNA: TGTGCCAGCAGTCCTAGACAGGGCGATGGCTACACCTTC. Translation gives CASSPRQGDGYTF.

The rearrangement joins TRBV7-2 to TRBJ2-1; D perhaps matches TRBD1 (5 bases). The germline V gene has CDR1 SGHTA and CDR2 FQGNSA. The ends were cut back, 0 bases at V and 2 bases at J, with 11 bases in the middle. This CDR3 has 16 amino acids. In DNA, the CDR3 is TGTGCCAGCAGCTTAGCGATCCAGGGTGCCTACAATGAGCAGTTCTTC. It is translated as CASSLAIQGAYNEQFF.

V usage is TRBV2 and J usage is TRBJ2-3, with 7 nucleotides matching TRBD2. Germline CDR1 SNHLY, CDR2 FYNNEI. The trim removed 0 bases at V and 7 bases at J, leaving 4 bases unmatched. This CDR3 has 14 residues. This CDR3 is CASSEATSFNTQYF. CDR3 nucleotides: TGTGCCAGCAGTGAAGCGACTAGCTTTAATACGCAGTATTTT.

In its sample, this clone was seen a few times. The chain is built from TRBV7-3 and TRBJ2-3; no firm D call. Germline CDR1 SGHTA, CDR2 FQGTGA. The CDR3 runs to 14 residues. Trimming pared 4 bases from V and 4 bases from J, leaving 12 bases between. In nucleotides, the CDR3 is TGTGCCAGCAGCTCCTCACCTAGAGCAGATACGCAGTATTTT. Its translation: CASSSSPRADTQYF.

The chain couples TRBV7-4 to TRBJ2-5, with 14 bases that match TRBD2. CDR1 is SGHVT and CDR2 is SQSDAQ in the germline V gene. V dropped 5 bases and J dropped 0; count of bases not matched to a gene: 8. The CDR3 contains 18 residues. The CDR3 coding sequence is TGTGCCAGCAGCCCTCCGGGACTAGCGGGGGACTACCAAGAGACCCAGTACTTC. Residues: CASSPPGLAGDYQETQYF.

This chain joins TRBV6-5 and TRBJ1-6; 8 positions match TRBD1. There are 15 residues in the CDR3. CDR1 and CDR2 (germline): MNHEY, SVGAGI. V dropped 0 bases and J dropped 7; count of bases not matched to a gene: 2. The CDR3: CASSYSWTGNSPLHF. DNA for the CDR3: TGTGCCAGCAGTTACTCCTGGACAGGGAATTCACCCCTCCACTTT.